This T cell receptor beta chain comes out of a study of molecular identifiers for immune sequencing clone quantification. MiXCR was run by TCRdb on the PCR reads, yielding one entry per CDR3 protein. The top ten clones hold 0.81% of a sample with more than 300,000 distinct CDR3 sequences, about a fifth of them seen once. Trimming shortened V by 8 bases and J by 3 bases, and 7 bases separated the two germline ends. CDR3 length: 11 residues. The germline V gene encodes CDR1 SNHLY and CDR2 FYNNEI. This clonotype has a count of ten or more. The sample comprised naive CD8+ T cells from blood, with Jurkat cell RNA spiked in. The subset denotes: FACS-sorted CD8+CD4-CCR7+CD45RA+ naive T cells. The rearrangement uses TRBV2 and TRBJ1-1; D gene ambiguous. The clonotype originates from a human donor in good health. Some libraries in this study had Jurkat cell RNA spiked in. Written as DNA, the CDR3 is TGTGCCAGCGATCGTTACACTGAAGCTTTCTTT. Translated, it gives CASDRYTEAFF.